The following is a T cell receptor beta chain sequence with its context. What it binds is unknown. The entry originates in a study of PD-1 blockade in classical Hodgkin lymphoma. General study findings and limits: Before treatment, complete responders showed about the same diversity as newly diagnosed patients.

Sequencing was performed with immunoSEQ multiplex PCR; in TCRdb, only in-frame clones are kept and a portion is missing. The repertoire holds tens of thousands of clones, with 60% to 80% as singletons. Time point described: cycle 4 day 1 (C4D1), after more than five weeks of nivolumab. Every patient had relapsed following autologous stem cell transplantation, and cohorts differed in brentuximab vedotin exposure. This CDR3 spans 13 amino acids. Trimming took 3 bases from V and 4 from J; bases not matched to a gene: 3. CDR1 is MNHNS, CDR2 SASEGT, per germline. This receptor was identified in a human donor with classical Hodgkin lymphoma. This sequence joins TRBV6-1 and TRBJ2-7, with TRBD1 matching over 7 bases. Specimen: peripheral blood mononuclear cells (PBMCs), collected before the fourth cycle of nivolumab. The CDR3 is CASSDTGQYEQYF. The CDR3 DNA reads TGTGCCAGCAGTGATACGGGACAGTACGAGCAGTACTTC.